This section outlines one T cell receptor beta chain sequence together with its context. The specificity of this receptor is unknown. It has no much larger one-base neighbor in the sample; base qualities were not kept. TCRdb names Illumina NovaSeq 6000 as the instrument used. TCRalpha and TCRbeta cDNA libraries were constructed by 5'RACE with constant-segment primers, with sample barcodes and unique molecular identifiers being introduced. RNA was extracted from every sample with Trizol reagent. Libraries were amplified in two PCR steps, with a second sample barcode and Illumina TruSeq adapters added in the second step. Sequencing of the libraries was done on an Illumina NovaSeq, producing 2 x 150 bp paired-end reads. On the study's bioinformatics: Demultiplexing of reads and collapsing into UMI-guided consensus sequences were performed with migec v1.2.7. Using mixcr v2.1.11, UMI consensuses were aligned to TRA and TRB V and J templates and then assembled into clonotypes. Expanded or contracted clonotypes were those called significant by both edgeR and NoisET, with noise models trained on biological replicates. For edgeR calls, the thresholds were a false discovery rate-adjusted p below 0.01 and a log2 fold-change of 1. PCA with hierarchical clustering of max-normalized trajectories of the 1000 most abundant clonotypes was used as exploratory dynamics analysis. The CD4 or CD8 phenotype of responding clones was assigned using the separately sequenced CD4+ and CD8+ repertoires. The public reads were run again by TCRdb, first through fastp at Q25 and then through MiXCR, and only productive beta chains were kept. Every CDR3 protein is listed once, alongside the most common genes and DNA of its rows. These V and J calls are TCRdb output, not the study's own analysis. The sample table records approximately 240,000 distinct CDR3 sequences; roughly 15% of these occur just once. Roughly 3.6% of the sample goes to the ten largest clones.

This sample is drawn from a study of T-cell memory formation after mild COVID-19 (dated by TCRdb to the early 2020s). Background for the entire study: TCR sequence clusters from the two donors were largely donor specific. In a couple of donors, T-cell clones that expanded and contracted after mild COVID-19 were tracked by sequencing TCRalpha and TCRbeta repertoires over time. Two young, previously healthy adult volunteers, one female and one male, were included in the cohort. The study at large found these results: The second-wave clones that peaked on day 37 were not confirmed to be SARS-CoV-2 specific. Some responding clones were found in pre-infection memory, which suggests that pre-existing cross-reactive memory T cells took part in the SARS-CoV-2 response. The study covered only a couple of mild cases, and larger cohorts including severe cases with pre-infection samples were considered necessary. Clones contracting from day 15 to 85 had balanced CD4/CD8 phenotypes, while a second wave expanding from day 15 to 37 was biased towards CD4+. Contracting CD4+ clones turned up mainly in the CM and EM memory subsets, whereas EMRA was where CD8+ clones were enriched.

Ficoll-Paque density gradient centrifugation was the method used to isolate PBMCs. This receptor was identified in a man aged 18 to 30 who had mild COVID-19 (a few samples of this study predate the infection). The sample titles of this study are shuffled in the database, so cell type and time point are left out; the donor was told from shared clones. The specimen sequenced was PBMCs or a T cell subset sorted from them (not recorded which).

This receptor carries the CDR3 CASSQDSSYGYTF. The bases read TGCGCCAGCAGCCAGGACTCCTCTTATGGCTACACCTTC. The V gene is TRBV4-3 and the J gene is TRBJ1-2; there is no confident call for the D gene. The junction carries 10 bases between V and J, which are trimmed by 3 bases and 5 bases respectively. The CDR1 and CDR2 encoded by the germline V gene are LGHNA and YSLEER. Its CDR3 holds 13 amino acids, cysteine through phenylalanine. Here the CDR3 DNA is all that survives: 39 bases in frame from base 1.